This TCR beta chain comes out of a study of CD8+CD57+ T cells in acquired aplastic anemia. The study, taken as a whole, reports: Between patients and controls, approximately 29 CD8+ CDR3 sequences were found in common.

It was patients with CD8+CD57+ cell expansion by flow cytometry who were chosen for sequencing. Genomic DNA served as template for TCR beta VDJ and CDR3 profiling. In TCRdb, the reads were re-called with MiXCR into one record per CDR3 protein. The sample has around 200,000 distinct CDR3 sequences, under 55% seen once. In its sample, this clonotype was seen many times. Its antigen is still unknown. The CDR3 is 15 residues long. V was shortened by 3 bases and J by 8 bases, with 20 bases between the two germline ends. Germline values: CDR1 SGDLS, CDR2 YYNGEE. Sequencing was performed on sorted CD4+, CD8+, or CD8+CD57+ T cells (not recorded which) from PBMCs. The sequence was collected from a human donor with aplastic anemia. The chain has TRBV9 and TRBJ1-1; tentatively, D is TRBD1 (5 bases). The CDR3, as DNA: TGTGCCAGCAGCGGAACCGAAAGGGGTTCGTGGGAAGCTTTCTTT. Encoded protein: CASSGTERGSWEAFF.